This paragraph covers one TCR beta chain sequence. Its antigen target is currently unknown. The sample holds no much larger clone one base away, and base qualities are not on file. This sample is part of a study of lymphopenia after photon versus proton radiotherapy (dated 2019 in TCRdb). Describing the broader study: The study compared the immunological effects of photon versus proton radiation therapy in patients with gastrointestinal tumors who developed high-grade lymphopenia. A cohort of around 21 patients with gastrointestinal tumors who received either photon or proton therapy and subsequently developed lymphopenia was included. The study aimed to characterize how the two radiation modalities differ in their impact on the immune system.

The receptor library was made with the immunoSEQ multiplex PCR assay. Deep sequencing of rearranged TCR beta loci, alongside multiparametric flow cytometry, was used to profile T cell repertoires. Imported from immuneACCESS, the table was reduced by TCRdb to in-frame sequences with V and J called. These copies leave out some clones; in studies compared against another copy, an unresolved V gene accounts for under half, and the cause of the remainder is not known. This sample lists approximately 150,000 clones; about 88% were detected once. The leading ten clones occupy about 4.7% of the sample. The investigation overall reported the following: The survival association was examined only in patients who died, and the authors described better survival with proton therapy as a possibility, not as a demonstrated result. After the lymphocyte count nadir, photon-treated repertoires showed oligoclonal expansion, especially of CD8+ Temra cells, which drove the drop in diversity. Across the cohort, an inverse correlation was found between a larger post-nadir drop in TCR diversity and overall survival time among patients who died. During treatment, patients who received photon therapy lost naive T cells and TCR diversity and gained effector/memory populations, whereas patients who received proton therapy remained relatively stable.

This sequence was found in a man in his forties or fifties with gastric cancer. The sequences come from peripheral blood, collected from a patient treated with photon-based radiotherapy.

The DNA sequence is given as TGTGCCAGCAGTTTGGGAGGGGTTGGCTACACCTTC. This gives the protein CASSLGGVGYTF. This chain joins TRBV27 to TRBJ1-2, and perhaps TRBD1 as D gene, on 5 matching bases. There are 12 amino acids in the CDR3, from cysteine to phenylalanine inclusive. The read is trimmed to its CDR3 DNA, 36 bases read in frame from base 1. CDR1 and CDR2 are drawn from the germline V gene (reference sequence): MNHEY, SMNVEV. V is shortened by 3 bases, J by 7 bases, and the region joining them spans 9 bases.